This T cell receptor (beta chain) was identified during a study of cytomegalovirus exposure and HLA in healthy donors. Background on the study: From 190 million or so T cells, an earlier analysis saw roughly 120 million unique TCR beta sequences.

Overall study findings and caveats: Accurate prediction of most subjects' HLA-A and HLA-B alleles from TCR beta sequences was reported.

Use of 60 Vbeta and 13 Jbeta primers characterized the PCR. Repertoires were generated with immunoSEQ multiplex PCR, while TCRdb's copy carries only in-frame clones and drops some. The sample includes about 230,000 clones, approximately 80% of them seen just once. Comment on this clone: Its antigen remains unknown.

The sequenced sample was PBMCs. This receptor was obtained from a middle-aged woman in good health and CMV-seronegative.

The CDR3 DNA reads TGTGCAAGTCGCTTGAGGGAAGATACGCAGTATTTT. Translation gives CASRLREDTQYF. The rearrangement links TRBV12-2 to TRBJ2-3; the table gives TRBD2 as D, unverified against the DNA. TRBV12-2 constitutes a pseudogene. This CDR3 region has 12 residues.